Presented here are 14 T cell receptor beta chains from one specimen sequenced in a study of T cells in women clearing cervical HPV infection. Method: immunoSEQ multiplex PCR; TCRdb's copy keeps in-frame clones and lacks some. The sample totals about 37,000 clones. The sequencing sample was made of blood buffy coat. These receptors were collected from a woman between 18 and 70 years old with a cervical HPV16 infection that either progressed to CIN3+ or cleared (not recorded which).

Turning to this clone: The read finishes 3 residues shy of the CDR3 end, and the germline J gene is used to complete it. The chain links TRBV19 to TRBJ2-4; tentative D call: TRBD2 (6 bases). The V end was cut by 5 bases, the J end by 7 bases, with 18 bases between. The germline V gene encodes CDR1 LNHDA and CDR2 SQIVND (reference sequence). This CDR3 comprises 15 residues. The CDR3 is CASSLAFDGGNIQYF. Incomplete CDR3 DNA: TGTGCCAGTAGTTTGGCCTTCGACGGAGGGAACATT.

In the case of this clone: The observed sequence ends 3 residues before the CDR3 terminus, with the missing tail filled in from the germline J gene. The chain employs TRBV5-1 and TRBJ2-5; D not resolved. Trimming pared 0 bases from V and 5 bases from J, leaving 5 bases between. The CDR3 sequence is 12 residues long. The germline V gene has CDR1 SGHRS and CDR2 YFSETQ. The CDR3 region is CASSLGSETQYF. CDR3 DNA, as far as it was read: TGCGCCAGCAGCTTGGGTTCGGAGACC.

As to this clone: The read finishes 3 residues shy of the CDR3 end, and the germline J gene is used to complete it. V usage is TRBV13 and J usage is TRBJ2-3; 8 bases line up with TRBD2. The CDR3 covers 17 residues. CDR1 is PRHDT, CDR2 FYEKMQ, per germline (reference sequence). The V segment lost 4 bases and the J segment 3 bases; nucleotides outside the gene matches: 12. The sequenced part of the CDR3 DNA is TGTGCCAGCAGCTCCTTCGGGGGGGGCCTGTTAACAGATACG. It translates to CASSSFGGGLLTDT. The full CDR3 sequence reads CASSSFGGGLLTDTQYF.

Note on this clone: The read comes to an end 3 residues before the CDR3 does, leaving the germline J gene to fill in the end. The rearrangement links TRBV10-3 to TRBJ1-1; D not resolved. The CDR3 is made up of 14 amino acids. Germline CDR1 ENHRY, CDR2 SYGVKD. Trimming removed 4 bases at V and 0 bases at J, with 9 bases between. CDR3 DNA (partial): TGTGCCATCAGTGCGACATCGATGAACACTGAA. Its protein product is CAISATSMNTE. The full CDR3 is CAISATSMNTEAFF.

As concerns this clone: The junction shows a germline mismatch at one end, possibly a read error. This CDR3 reads CASSQIQGAGELFF. The sequenced part of the CDR3 DNA is TGCGCCAGCAGCCAAATACAGGGGGCCGGGGAG. The chain joins TRBV4-2 to TRBJ2-2; 8 bases line up with TRBD1. The observed sequence ends 3 residues before the CDR3 terminus, with the missing tail filled in from the germline J gene. Germline CDR1 reads LGHNA; CDR2 reads YNFKEQ. The CDR3 runs to 14 residues.

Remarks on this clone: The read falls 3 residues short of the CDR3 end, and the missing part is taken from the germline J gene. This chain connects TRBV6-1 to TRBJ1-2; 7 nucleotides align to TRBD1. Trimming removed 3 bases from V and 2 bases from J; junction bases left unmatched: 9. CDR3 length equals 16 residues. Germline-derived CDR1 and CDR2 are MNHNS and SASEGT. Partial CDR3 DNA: TGTGCCAGCAGTGAGGTGACAGGGACCTCCAACTATGGC. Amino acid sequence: CASSEVTGTSNYG. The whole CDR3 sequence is CASSEVTGTSNYGYTF.

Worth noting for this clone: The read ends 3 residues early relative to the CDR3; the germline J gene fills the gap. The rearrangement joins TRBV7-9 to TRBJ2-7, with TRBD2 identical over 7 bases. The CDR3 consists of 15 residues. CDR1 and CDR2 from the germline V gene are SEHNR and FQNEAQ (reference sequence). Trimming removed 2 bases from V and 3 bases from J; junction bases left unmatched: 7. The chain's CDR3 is CASSLSVAGDYEQYF. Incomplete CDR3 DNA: TGTGCCAGCAGCTTATCTGTGGCGGGGGACTACGAG. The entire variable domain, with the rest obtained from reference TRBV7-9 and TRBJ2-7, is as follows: DTGVSQNPRHKITKRGQNVTFRCDPISEHNRLYWYRQTLGQGPEFLTYFQNEAQLEKSRLLSDRFSAERPKGSFSTLEIQRTEQGDSAMYLCASSLSVAGDYEQYFGPGTRLTVT.

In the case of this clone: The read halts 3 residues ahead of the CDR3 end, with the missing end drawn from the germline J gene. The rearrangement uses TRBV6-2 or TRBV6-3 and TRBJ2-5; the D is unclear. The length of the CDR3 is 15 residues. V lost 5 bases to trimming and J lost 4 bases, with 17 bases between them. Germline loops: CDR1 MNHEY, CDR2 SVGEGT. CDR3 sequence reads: CASSLSLDRRETQYF. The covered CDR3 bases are TGTGCCAGCAGTCTCAGTCTAGACCGCCGAGAGACC.

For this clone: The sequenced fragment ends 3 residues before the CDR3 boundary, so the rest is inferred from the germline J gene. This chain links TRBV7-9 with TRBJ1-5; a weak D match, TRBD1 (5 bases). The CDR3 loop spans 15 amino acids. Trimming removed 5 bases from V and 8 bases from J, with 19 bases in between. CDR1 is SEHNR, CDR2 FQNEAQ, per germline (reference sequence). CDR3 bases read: TGTGCCAGCAGCCCGGACAAGGGGAGTCATGAGCCC. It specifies CASSPDKGSHEP. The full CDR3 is CASSPDKGSHEPQHF.

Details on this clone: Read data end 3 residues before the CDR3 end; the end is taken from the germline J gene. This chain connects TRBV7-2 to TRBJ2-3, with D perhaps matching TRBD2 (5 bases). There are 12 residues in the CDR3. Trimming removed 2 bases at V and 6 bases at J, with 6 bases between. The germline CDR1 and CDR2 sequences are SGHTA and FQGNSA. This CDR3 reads CASSLPGDTQYF. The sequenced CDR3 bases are TGTGCCAGCAGCTTACCGGGGGATACG.

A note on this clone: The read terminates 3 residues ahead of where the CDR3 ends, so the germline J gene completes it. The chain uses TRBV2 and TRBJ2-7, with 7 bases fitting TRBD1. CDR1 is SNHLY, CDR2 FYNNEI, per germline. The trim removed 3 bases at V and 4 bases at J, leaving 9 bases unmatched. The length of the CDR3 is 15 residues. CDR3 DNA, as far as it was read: TGTGCCAGCAGTGAGTCCCCGGGACAGTCATACGAG. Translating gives CASSESPGQSYE. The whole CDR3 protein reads CASSESPGQSYEQYF.

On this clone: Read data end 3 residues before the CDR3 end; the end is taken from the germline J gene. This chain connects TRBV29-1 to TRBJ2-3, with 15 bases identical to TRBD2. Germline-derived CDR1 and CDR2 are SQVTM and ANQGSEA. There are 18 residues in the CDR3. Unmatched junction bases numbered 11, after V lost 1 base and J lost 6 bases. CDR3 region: CSVEATFGTSGGLDTQYF. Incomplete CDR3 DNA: TGCAGCGTTGAAGCTACTTTCGGGACTAGCGGGGGGTTGGATACG.

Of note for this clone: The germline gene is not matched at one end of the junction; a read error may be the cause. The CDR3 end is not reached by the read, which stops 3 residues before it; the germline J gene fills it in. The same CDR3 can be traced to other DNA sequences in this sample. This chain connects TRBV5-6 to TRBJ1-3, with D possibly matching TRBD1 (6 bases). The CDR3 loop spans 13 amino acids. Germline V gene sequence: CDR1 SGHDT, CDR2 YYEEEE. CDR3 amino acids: CASAQGNGNTIYF. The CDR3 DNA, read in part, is TGTGCCAGTGCCCAGGGGAACGGAAACACA.

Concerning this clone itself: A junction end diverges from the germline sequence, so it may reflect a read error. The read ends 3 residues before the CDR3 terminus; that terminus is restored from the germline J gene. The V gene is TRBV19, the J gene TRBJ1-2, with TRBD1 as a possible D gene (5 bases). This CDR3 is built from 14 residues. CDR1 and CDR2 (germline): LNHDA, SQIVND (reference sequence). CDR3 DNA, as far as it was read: TGTGCCAGTAGTATGGGAGACAGTGGCTATGAC. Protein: CASSMGDSGYD. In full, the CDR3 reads CASSMGDSGYDYTF.